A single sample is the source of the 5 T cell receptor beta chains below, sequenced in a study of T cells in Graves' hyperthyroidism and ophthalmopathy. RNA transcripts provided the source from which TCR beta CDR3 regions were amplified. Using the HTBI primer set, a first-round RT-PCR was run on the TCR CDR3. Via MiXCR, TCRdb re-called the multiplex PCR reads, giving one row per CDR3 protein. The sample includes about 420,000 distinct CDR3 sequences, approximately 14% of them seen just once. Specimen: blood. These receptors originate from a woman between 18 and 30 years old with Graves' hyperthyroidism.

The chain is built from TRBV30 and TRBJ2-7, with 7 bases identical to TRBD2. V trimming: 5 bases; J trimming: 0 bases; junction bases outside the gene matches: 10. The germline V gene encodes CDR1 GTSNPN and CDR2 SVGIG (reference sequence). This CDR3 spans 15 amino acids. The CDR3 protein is CAWLKGGKSSYEQYF. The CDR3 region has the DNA TGTGCCTGGCTAAAGGGAGGGAAAAGCTCCTACGAGCAGTACTTC.

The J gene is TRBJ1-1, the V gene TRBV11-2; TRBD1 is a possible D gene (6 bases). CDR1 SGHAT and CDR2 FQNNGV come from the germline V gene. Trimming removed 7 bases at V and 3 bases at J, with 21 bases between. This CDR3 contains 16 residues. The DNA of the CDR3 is TGTGCCAGCACCTATAGGGGGGGGGGCGCGGACACTGAAGCTTTCTTT. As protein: CASTYRGGGADTEAFF.

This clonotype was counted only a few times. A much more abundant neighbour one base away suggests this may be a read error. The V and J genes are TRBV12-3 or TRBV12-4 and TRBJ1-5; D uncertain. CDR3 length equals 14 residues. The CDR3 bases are TGTGCCAGCAGTTTTGGCAGAGGATATCAGCCCCGGCATTTT. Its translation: CASSFGRGYQPRHF.

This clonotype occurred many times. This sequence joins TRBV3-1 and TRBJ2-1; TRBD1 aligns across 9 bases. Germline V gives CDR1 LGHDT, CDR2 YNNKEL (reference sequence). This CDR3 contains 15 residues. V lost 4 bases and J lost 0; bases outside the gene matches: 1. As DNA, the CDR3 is TGTGCCAGCAGCCGGGGACAGGGCTCCTACAATGAGCAGTTCTTC. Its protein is CASSRGQGSYNEQFF.

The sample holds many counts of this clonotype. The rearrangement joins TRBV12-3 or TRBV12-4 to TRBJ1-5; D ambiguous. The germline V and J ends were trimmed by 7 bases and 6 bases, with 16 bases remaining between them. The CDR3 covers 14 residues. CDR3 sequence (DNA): TGTGCCAGCAATCCCTCGGGGAGAAGTCAGCCCCAGCATTTT. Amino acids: CASNPSGRSQPQHF.